The 21 T cell receptor beta chains in this list originate from one sample, sequenced in a study of T cells during gluten challenge in celiac disease. Lineage-negative, tetramer-binding CD3+ CD4+ cells lacking CD45RA and CD62L but expressing integrin beta7 were gated. TCRdb used MiXCR to reprocess the 5' RACE reads, holding one entry per CDR3 protein. The sample lists 200 to 300 distinct CDR3 sequences, roughly 9.6% occurring once. The material was gluten-specific CD4+ T cells sorted from blood using tetramers, obtained at baseline or on day 6, 14 or 28 of gluten challenge (not recorded which). The receptors come from a female donor with celiac disease.

On this clonotype itself: This likely comes from a read error, as the CDR3 has no conserved phenylalanine or tryptophan at its end. It is unclear where the CDR3 begins or ends on the DNA, so no DNA is shown, and the CDR3 is as TCRdb lists it. The chain couples TRBV6-1 to TRBJ2-6; no check of the table's D call, TRBD1, against the DNA was made. The CDR3 numbers 18 amino acids, ends counted. Germline V gene sequence: CDR1 MNHNS, CDR2 SASEGT. CDR3 protein: CASSAQWDREDLKNVFPP.

By frequency in the sample, this clonotype is medium-sized. The chain links TRBV10-1 to TRBJ1-5; D gene uncertain. The germline gives CDR1 WNHNN, CDR2 SYGVQD (reference sequence). This CDR3 region has 13 residues. With 6 bases removed from V and 1 base from J, the gap between germline ends came to 7 bases. The CDR3 nucleotides are TGCGCCAGCAGCCTAGACAGCAATCAGCCCCAGCATTTT. This gives the protein CASSLDSNQPQHF.

This clonotype rates as large (0.1 to 1%). The CDR3 DNA reads TGCGCCAGCACCCCTGGTCTAGCGGGATGGACCGGGGAGCTGTTTTTT. Translated: CASTPGLAGWTGELFF. This rearrangement joins TRBV5-1 to TRBJ2-2; 9 nucleotides line up with TRBD2. There are 16 residues in the CDR3. Looked up from germline, CDR1 is SGHRS and CDR2 is YFSETQ. With V trimmed by 6 bases and J by 5 bases, 11 bases remained unmatched.

By its share, this clonotype is large. The chain is built from TRBV20-1 and TRBJ1-4; D may be TRBD1 (6 bases). The CDR3 has 12 amino acids. V gave up 5 bases and J gave up 6 bases, with 10 bases separating them. Germline V gene lookup returns CDR1 DFQATT and CDR2 SNEGSKA (reference sequence). The CDR3: CSASPGDEKLFF. CDR3 coding DNA: TGCAGTGCTTCGCCAGGGGATGAAAAACTGTTTTTT.

This clonotype is categorized as medium-sized (0.01 to 0.1%). The chain uses TRBV19 and TRBJ2-4; D is tentatively TRBD1 or TRBD2 (5 bases each). There are 14 residues in the CDR3. Per germline, CDR1 LNHDA and CDR2 SQIVND (reference sequence). Trimming shortened V by 5 bases and J by 7 bases, and 15 bases separated the two germline ends. Here the CDR3 reads CASSQGHGANIQYF. The DNA for the CDR3 is TGTGCCAGTAGTCAGGGCCACGGGGCCAACATTCAGTACTTC.

This clonotype ranks as medium-sized. The rearrangement links TRBV7-8 to TRBJ2-2, with 9 bases lining up with TRBD2. The germline V gene encodes CDR1 SGHVS and CDR2 FQNEAQ. This CDR3 is built from 17 residues. J gave up 1 base and V 5 bases, and 8 bases lay outside the gene matches. CDR3 DNA sequence: TGTGCCAGCAGCCCCGGGCTAGCGGGGTGGAACACCGGGGAGCTGTTTTTT. Translating gives CASSPGLAGWNTGELFF.

In its sample, this clonotype ranks as medium-sized. The genes are TRBV14 and TRBJ2-2, with 11 bases fitting TRBD2. The ends lost 5 bases at V and 12 bases at J; junction bases unmatched: 5. The CDR3 is made up of 13 amino acids. Germline CDR1 SGHDN, CDR2 FVKESK. The DNA for the CDR3 is TGTGCCAGCAGCATGATAGCGGGAGGGAAGCTGTTTTTT. It translates to CASSMIAGGKLFF.

This clonotype is categorized as medium-sized. This chain connects TRBV12-3 or TRBV12-4 to TRBJ2-1; D could derive from TRBD1 or TRBD2 (5 bases each). Deletions cut 2 bases from V and 7 bases from J, with 12 bases between. The CDR3 covers 14 residues. In DNA form, the CDR3 reads TGTGCCAGCAGTTTAAGGGACCCCGAGAATGAGCAGTTCTTC. Protein: CASSLRDPENEQFF.

This clonotype rates as large. This rearrangement joins TRBV20-1 to TRBJ2-5; D not resolved. The V gene lost 3 bases and the J gene lost 5 bases, with 16 bases spanning the gap. Germline CDR1 DFQATT, CDR2 SNEGSKA (reference sequence). The CDR3 runs to 14 residues. The chain's CDR3 is CSASSLLIEETQYF. CDR3 bases: TGCAGTGCTAGTTCACTTCTGATCGAGGAGACCCAGTACTTC.

This clonotype is large. The chain has TRBV5-1 and TRBJ1-1, with TRBD1 as a possible D gene (5 bases). In germline, CDR1 is SGHRS, CDR2 YFSETQ. V was trimmed by 4 bases and J by 5 bases, leaving 15 bases between them. The CDR3 covers 14 residues. The CDR3 sequence is CASSIGARDTEAFF. The CDR3 DNA reads TGCGCCAGCAGCATAGGGGCCCGAGATACTGAAGCTTTCTTT.

This clonotype is large by share. This sequence joins TRBV28 and TRBJ2-7; tentative D call: TRBD2 (5 bases). The CDR3 covers 14 residues. CDR1 is MDHEN, CDR2 SYDVKM, per germline. V lost 6 bases to trimming and J lost 6 bases, with 18 bases between them. The CDR3: CASSPFLAGLEQYF. Here the CDR3 DNA reads TGTGCCAGCAGCCCGTTCCTAGCTGGGCTCGAGCAGTACTTC.

By proportion, this clonotype is medium-sized. V gene TRBV30 combines with J gene TRBJ2-2; possibly TRBD1 or TRBD2 for D (6 bases each). The length of the CDR3 is 15 residues. Looked up from germline, CDR1 is GTSNPN and CDR2 is SVGIG (reference sequence). The V gene lost 2 bases and the J gene lost 3 bases, with 13 bases spanning the gap. The CDR3 sequence is CAWSLGGWDTGELFF. The CDR3 coding sequence is TGTGCCTGGAGTCTGGGGGGCTGGGACACCGGGGAGCTGTTTTTT.

This clonotype is large (0.1 to 1%) within its sample. CDR3 in amino acids: CASSLVAFDGTQYF. CDR3 coding DNA: TGCGCCAGCAGCTTGGTAGCATTTGACGGTACGCAGTATTTT. The chain joins TRBV5-1 to TRBJ2-3, with D unclear. The germline V gene encodes CDR1 SGHRS and CDR2 YFSETQ. The V end was cut by 0 bases, the J end by 8 bases, with 13 bases between. The CDR3 extends over 14 amino acids. The variable domain in full, with the rest retrieved from reference TRBV5-1 and TRBJ2-3, is KAGVTQTPRYLIKTRGQQVTLSCSPISGHRSVSWYQQTPGQGLQFLFEYFSETQRNKGNFPGRFSGRQFSNSRSEMNVSTLELGDSALYLCASSLVAFDGTQYFGPGTRLTVL.

Judged by abundance, this clonotype is hyperexpanded. This sequence joins TRBV29-1 and TRBJ2-1, with TRBD2 matching 9 bases. Germline V lookup: CDR1 SQVTM, CDR2 ANQGSEA. This CDR3 contains 15 residues. The V gene end was trimmed by 4 bases and the J gene end by 8 bases; junction bases not matched to a gene: 12. The CDR3, as DNA: TGCAGCGTTGGATCTCTAGCGGGATGGTACGATGAGCAGTTCTTC. Protein product: CSVGSLAGWYDEQFF.

This clonotype rates as large (0.1 to 1%). The chain recombines TRBV29-1 with TRBJ2-3; 7 bases fit TRBD2. The germline gives CDR1 SQVTM, CDR2 ANQGSEA. The trim removed 6 bases at V and 0 bases at J, leaving 6 bases unmatched. There are 14 residues in the CDR3. Written as DNA, the CDR3 is TGCAGCGTCGCCCACGGGGGGAGCACAGATACGCAGTATTTT. Translating gives CSVAHGGSTDTQYF.

This clonotype is medium-sized (0.01 to 0.1%) within its sample. The chain has TRBV5-1 and TRBJ2-3; D possibly corresponds to TRBD1 (6 bases). V lost 3 bases and J 0 bases, leaving 11 bases between the germline ends. The length of the CDR3 is 15 residues. The germline V gene has CDR1 SGHRS and CDR2 YFSETQ. The CDR3: CASSYGQPSTDTQYF. CDR3 nucleotide sequence: TGCGCCAGCAGCTACGGACAGCCCAGCACAGATACGCAGTATTTT.

This clonotype is medium-sized within its sample. The rearrangement joins TRBV18 to TRBJ1-1; a possible D gene is TRBD1 (6 bases). Germline V gene sequence: CDR1 KGHSH, CDR2 LQKENI. The CDR3 sequence is 14 residues long. V lost 4 bases, J lost 5 bases, and 14 bases lay in between. CDR3: CASSRTGWDTEAFF. The CDR3 coding sequence is TGTGCCAGCTCACGTACAGGGTGGGATACTGAAGCTTTCTTT.

By share, this clonotype ranks as medium-sized. This chain joins TRBV20-1 and TRBJ1-4, with no clear D. The germline gives CDR1 DFQATT, CDR2 SNEGSKA (reference sequence). This CDR3 is 12 amino acids long. Trimming removed 4 bases from V and 8 bases from J, with 11 bases in between. The CDR3 nucleotides are TGCAGTGCTAACTTGATGGAGGAAAAACTGTTTTTT. It translates to CSANLMEEKLFF.

The chain employs TRBV30 and TRBJ2-2, with D possibly matching TRBD1 (6 bases). This CDR3 spans 15 amino acids. Trimming stripped 2 bases from V and 3 bases from J, with 13 bases between. Looked up from germline, CDR1 is GTSNPN and CDR2 is SVGIG (reference sequence). In DNA, the CDR3 is TGTGCCTGGAGTAAGACAGGTTGGGACACCGGGGAGCTGTTTTTT. This gives the protein CAWSKTGWDTGELFF. Together with reference TRBV30 and TRBJ2-2, the CDR3 gives the full variable domain: SQTIHQWPATLVQPVGSPLSLECTVEGTSNPNLYWYRQAAGRGLQLLFYSVGIGQISSEVPQNLSASRPQDRQFILSSKKLLLSDSGFYLCAWSKTGWDTGELFFGEGSRLTVL.

By its share, this clonotype is large. The chain is built from TRBV5-1 and TRBJ2-3; no clear D gene. V lost 4 bases and J 2 bases, leaving 20 bases between the germline ends. Germline V gene data show CDR1 as SGHRS and CDR2 as YFSETQ. The CDR3 sequence is 17 residues long. CDR3 bases: TGCGCCAGCAGCACCGGGCCCCTGGACCCCTCCACAGATACGCAGTATTTT. Protein sequence: CASSTGPLDPSTDTQYF.

This clonotype is termed medium-sized. The CDR3 DNA is TGTGCCAGCACAGGTTTACAGGCCAGGGGCGGCTACACCTTC. It encodes CASTGLQARGGYTF. The genes are TRBV6-2 or TRBV6-3 and TRBJ1-2, with D possibly being TRBD1 (6 bases). From germline, CDR1 is MNHEY and CDR2 SVGEGT. The CDR3 loop spans 14 amino acids. V lost 7 bases and J lost 8, with 20 bases in between.